The 29 T cell receptor beta chains given below trace back to one sample, sequenced in a study of T cells in localized non-small cell lung cancer. Clones were read by immunoSEQ multiplex PCR, and TCRdb kept only the in-frame ones, dropping some. The top ten hold 18% of the sample, which has some 52,000 clones, roughly 85% seen once. This specimen was peripheral blood, taken before any cancer treatment. All receptors derive from a male donor at least 60 years old with stage III squamous cell lung carcinoma.

The chain has TRBV7-9 and TRBJ2-1; possibly TRBD1 or TRBD2 for D (5 bases each). Deletions cut 1 base from V and 2 bases from J, with 15 bases between. Germline V gene data show CDR1 as SEHNR and CDR2 as FQNEAQ (reference sequence). This CDR3 region has 17 residues. The CDR3 is CASSLVSGATPYNEQFF. The CDR3 DNA follows: TGTGCCAGCAGCTTAGTATCCGGGGCGACACCCTACAATGAGCAGTTCTTC.

The chain links TRBV4-1 to TRBJ1-3, with 9 positions matching TRBD1. CDR3 length: 16 residues. V was pared by 3 bases and J by 1 base, with 4 bases of the junction left unmatched. CDR1 and CDR2 (germline): MGHRA, YSYEKL. CDR3 DNA: TGCGCCAGCAGCCAGACACAGGGGGCGTCTGGAAACACCATATATTTT. Amino acids: CASSQTQGASGNTIYF.

This clone came up a few times. The sample contains more than one DNA sequence encoding this CDR3. The chain links TRBV7-2 to TRBJ2-7; no definite D call. Trimming pared 3 bases from V and 0 bases from J, leaving 0 bases between. The CDR3 length is 11 residues. CDR1 is SGHTA and CDR2 is FQGNSA in the germline V gene. The CDR3 spells CASSFSYEQYF. In nucleotides, the CDR3 is TGTGCCAGCAGCTTCTCCTACGAGCAGTACTTC.

A single count supports this clone. This chain joins TRBV30 and TRBJ1-2; D is unclear. V lost 3 bases and J 7 bases, leaving 27 bases between the germline ends. Germline CDR1 GTSNPN, CDR2 SVGIG (reference sequence). The CDR3 consists of 17 residues. The CDR3 reads CAWSPHHPPLYISGYTF. DNA for the CDR3: TGTGCCTGGAGCCCACATCACCCCCCGCTTTATATATCTGGCTACACCTTC.

The chain uses TRBV5-1 and TRBJ2-1; possible D gene TRBD1, 5 bases. The CDR3 runs to 15 residues. V gave up 0 bases and J gave up 0 bases, with 7 bases separating them. CDR1 SGHRS and CDR2 YFSETQ come from the germline V gene. The CDR3 nucleotides are TGCGCCAGCAGCTTGGACAGGAGCTCCTACAATGAGCAGTTCTTC. Protein: CASSLDRSSYNEQFF.

This clone showed up just a few times. V is TRBV2 and J is TRBJ2-7; TRBD1 matches 8 bases. V trimming: 0 bases; J trimming: 1 base; junction bases outside the gene matches: 14. The CDR3 extends over 19 amino acids. CDR1 is SNHLY and CDR2 is FYNNEI in the germline V gene. For the CDR3, the DNA is TGTGCCAGCAGTGAAGCGCTTTCGGGAACGGGACAGGTTTCCTACGAGCAGTACTTC. This gives the protein CASSEALSGTGQVSYEQYF.

This clone was counted a few times. The chain carries TRBV5-5 and TRBJ1-1; D is unclear. CDR1 is SGHKS and CDR2 is YYEKEE in the germline V gene (reference sequence). The CDR3 contains 14 residues. Trimming cost V 4 bases and J 5 bases, with 15 bases left between them. CDR3: CASSTTVERTEAFF. The CDR3 DNA reads TGTGCCAGCAGCACGACGGTGGAGAGGACTGAAGCTTTCTTT.

With regard to this clone: The sample contains more than one DNA sequence encoding this CDR3. The rearrangement links TRBV5-1 to TRBJ2-5; no definite D call. This CDR3 is 11 amino acids long. V shed 0 bases and J shed 5 bases, with 2 bases lying between them. Germline loops: CDR1 SGHRS, CDR2 YFSETQ. The CDR3 nucleotides read TGCGCCAGCAGCTTGGAGGAGACCCAGTACTTC. Its translation is CASSLEETQYF. Together with reference TRBV5-1 and TRBJ2-5, the CDR3 gives the full variable domain: KAGVTQTPRYLIKTRGQQVTLSCSPISGHRSVSWYQQTPGQGLQFLFEYFSETQRNKGNFPGRFSGRQFSNSRSEMNVSTLELGDSALYLCASSLEETQYFGPGTRLLVL.

V is TRBV19 and J is TRBJ2-7; 7 bases match TRBD1. The CDR3 runs 13 residues. The V and J ends lost 6 bases and 4 bases, in that order; junction bases with no gene match: 6. Germline V gene data show CDR1 as LNHDA and CDR2 as SQIVND (reference sequence). The CDR3 DNA reads as TGTGCCAGTAGCAGGGGGAACGTGTACGAGCAGTACTTC. It specifies CASSRGNVYEQYF.

In DNA form, the CDR3 reads TGTGCCAGCAGTTACAACTATGGCTACACCTTC. Translation: CASSYNYGYTF. This chain joins TRBV27 and TRBJ1-2; no reliable D call. The CDR3 is 11 residues long. CDR1 is MNHEY, CDR2 SMNVEV, per germline (reference sequence). V lost 4 bases and J lost 2, with 2 bases in between.

This clone was seen a handful of times. This sample includes further DNA sequences coding for the same CDR3. The chain has TRBV27 and TRBJ2-6; no definite D call. Trimming left V 7 bases short and J 0 bases short, with 7 bases between. The CDR3 loop spans 14 amino acids. Germline CDR1 reads MNHEY; CDR2 reads SMNVEV (reference sequence). In DNA, the CDR3 is TGTGCCAGCACGGTTTCCTCTGGGGCCAACGTCCTGACTTTC. This gives the protein CASTVSSGANVLTF.

The chain combines TRBV7-3 with TRBJ2-2; 8 nucleotides agree with TRBD2. Per germline, CDR1 SGHTA and CDR2 FQGTGA. V shed 2 bases and J 7 bases; nucleotides not matched to a gene: 9. This CDR3 comprises 16 residues. CDR3 region: CASSLWSGGLSGELFF. The CDR3 coding sequence is TGTGCCAGCAGCTTATGGTCGGGAGGGCTAAGCGGGGAGCTGTTTTTT. Drawing the rest from reference TRBV7-3 and TRBJ2-2, the complete variable domain is GAGVSQTPSNKVTEKGKYVELRCDPISGHTALYWYRQSLGQGPEFLIYFQGTGAADDSGLPNDRFFAVRPEGSVSTLKIQRTERGDSAVYLCASSLWSGGLSGELFFGEGSRLTVL.

The rearrangement uses TRBV25-1 and TRBJ2-3; a weak D match, TRBD2 (5 bases). CDR1 is MGHDK, CDR2 SYGVNS, per germline. The CDR3 totals 15 residues. Trimming removed 1 base from V and 0 bases from J, with 8 bases in between. CDR3 coding DNA: TGTGCCAGCAGTGAATCGGGATCTAGCACAGATACGCAGTATTTT. This translates into CASSESGSSTDTQYF.

The gene calls are TRBV7-6 and TRBJ1-1; D call uncertain. The CDR3 loop spans 15 amino acids. Germline loops: CDR1 SGHVS, CDR2 FNYEAQ. V was clipped by 1 base and J by 0 bases, with 9 bases between them. The DNA of the CDR3 is TGTGCCAGCAGCTTAGGATCTGGGGTGAACACTGAAGCTTTCTTT. It yields the protein CASSLGSGVNTEAFF.

This clone is a singleton in its sample. The chain uses TRBV27 and TRBJ2-3; D gene unclear. CDR1 and CDR2 from the germline V gene are MNHEY and SMNVEV (reference sequence). Trimming pared 3 bases from V and 4 bases from J, leaving 20 bases between. CDR3 size: 17 residues. CDR3 residues: CASSFELASSTPDTQYF. In nucleotides, the CDR3 is TGTGCCAGCAGTTTCGAACTTGCAAGCTCCACTCCAGATACGCAGTATTTT.

The J gene is TRBJ1-6, the V gene TRBV5-6; D uncertain. CDR1 SGHDT and CDR2 YYEEEE come from the germline V gene. The CDR3 has 15 amino acids. V was shortened by 0 bases and J by 7 bases, with 11 bases between the two germline ends. The CDR3 DNA follows: TGTGCCAGCAGCTTGGAACGTACGGGAAATTCACCCCTCCACTTT. Protein sequence: CASSLERTGNSPLHF.

A single count supports this clone. This chain links TRBV2 with TRBJ1-1; D is unresolved. Germline CDR1 SNHLY, CDR2 FYNNEI. CDR3 size: 13 residues. Trimming removed 4 bases at V and 3 bases at J, with 9 bases between. The CDR3 region has the DNA TGTGCCAGCAGTGTGCGGCGAGACACTGAAGCTTTCTTT. Protein sequence: CASSVRRDTEAFF. Full variable domain (rest looked up from reference TRBV2 and TRBJ1-1): EPEVTQTPSHQVTQMGQEVILRCVPISNHLYFYWYRQILGQKVEFLVSFYNNEISEKSEIFDDQFSVERPDGSNFTLKIRSTKLEDSAMYFCASSVRRDTEAFFGQGTRLTVV.

V usage is TRBV11-3 and J usage is TRBJ2-5; either TRBD1 or TRBD2 may fit D (6 bases each). This CDR3 spans 14 amino acids. Per the germline V gene, CDR1 is SGHNT and CDR2 is YENEEA. V was cut by 5 bases and J by 3 bases, with 13 bases left in between. The CDR3 is CASSRRGLKETQYF. Written as DNA, the CDR3 is TGTGCCAGCAGCCGACGGGGGCTGAAAGAGACCCAGTACTTC. Together with reference TRBV11-3 and TRBJ2-5, the CDR3 gives the full variable domain: EAGVVQSPRYKIIEKKQPVAFWCNPISGHNTLYWYLQNLGQGPELLIRYENEEAVDDSQLPKDRFSAERLKGVDSTLKIQPAELGDSAVYLCASSRRGLKETQYFGPGTRLLVL.

This chain uses TRBV10-3 with TRBJ2-5; possibly TRBD2 for D (5 bases). CDR1 is ENHRY and CDR2 is SYGVKD in the germline V gene. This CDR3 has 14 residues. Trimming pared 3 bases from V and 2 bases from J, leaving 10 bases between. CDR3 protein: CAISDSGSQETQYF. CDR3 sequence (DNA): TGTGCCATCAGTGATTCGGGGAGTCAAGAGACCCAGTACTTC.

This chain uses TRBV2 with TRBJ1-4; no firm D call. V lost 7 bases, J lost 3 bases, and 12 bases lay in between. Germline-derived CDR1 and CDR2 are SNHLY and FYNNEI. There are 14 residues in the CDR3. The CDR3 here is CASTTDGSNEKLFF. The DNA of the CDR3 is TGTGCCAGCACCACCGACGGATCTAATGAAAAACTGTTTTTT.

V is TRBV29-1 and J is TRBJ2-7; perhaps TRBD2 as D (5 bases). The ends were cut back, 1 base at V and 7 bases at J, with 17 bases in the middle. The CDR3 has 14 residues. Germline V gene data show CDR1 as SQVTM and CDR2 as ANQGSEA. CDR3 nucleotides: TGCAGCGTTGAAGGAGGCCCAACAAGAGGGGAGCAGTACTTC. Translated: CSVEGGPTRGEQYF.

The chain combines TRBV7-2 with TRBJ2-5; TRBD1 or TRBD2 may be the D gene (6 bases each). Trimming shortened V by 3 bases and J by 2 bases, and 19 bases separated the two germline ends. There are 17 residues in the CDR3. Looked up from germline, CDR1 is SGHTA and CDR2 is FQGNSA. CDR3 DNA sequence: TGTGCCAGCAGCTTTCTGCCGTCTGGGGGGCGGCAAGAGACCCAGTACTTC. The encoded protein is CASSFLPSGGRQETQYF.

The chain combines TRBV2 with TRBJ1-2; possible D gene TRBD1, 6 bases. V dropped 3 bases and J dropped 2 bases, with 10 bases sitting between them. The CDR3 runs 14 residues. Per germline, CDR1 SNHLY and CDR2 FYNNEI. CDR3 nucleotide sequence: TGTGCCAGCAGTGATCTGGGGGCGAACTATGGCTACACCTTC. Translated: CASSDLGANYGYTF.

This clone occurred a few times. The chain recombines TRBV5-4 with TRBJ1-2; 8 bases fit TRBD1. The CDR3 totals 15 residues. Germline trimming cut 0 bases from V and 4 bases from J; bases unmatched to any gene: 5. Germline V gene sequence: CDR1 SGHNT, CDR2 YYREEE (reference sequence). The CDR3 bases are TGTGCCAGCAGCTTGGACCCCACAGGGGGCTATGGCTACACCTTC. Translation: CASSLDPTGGYGYTF.

The rearrangement joins TRBV4-1 to TRBJ2-1; 8 bases line up with TRBD2. Germline assignment: CDR1 MGHRA and CDR2 YSYEKL. The CDR3 is 16 residues long. The V segment lost 4 bases and the J segment 9 bases; nucleotides outside the gene matches: 14. In nucleotides, the CDR3 is TGCGCCAGCAGCCCCGGGGGTGGCGGGAGGCCAGGTGAGCAGTTCTTC. Its protein is CASSPGGGGRPGEQFF.

The chain links TRBV19 to TRBJ2-7, with a tentative D call TRBD1 (5 bases). V gave up 3 bases and J gave up 7 bases, with 16 bases separating them. Germline V gives CDR1 LNHDA, CDR2 SQIVND (reference sequence). CDR3 length: 14 amino acids. The CDR3 loop reads CASSIQGRVGEQYF. The CDR3 DNA follows: TGTGCCAGTAGTATCCAGGGCCGAGTGGGGGAGCAGTACTTC.

This clone was observed a few times. The J gene is TRBJ1-1, the V gene TRBV29-1, with D uncertain. Trimming removed 4 bases from V and 6 bases from J, with 9 bases in between. The CDR3 spans 11 residues. The germline V gene encodes CDR1 SQVTM and CDR2 ANQGSEA. CDR3 DNA: TGCAGCGTTGTATCGGGATCTGAAGCTTTCTTT. Residues: CSVVSGSEAFF.

The chain uses TRBV6-4 and TRBJ2-1; D is perhaps TRBD1 (6 bases). The CDR3 is made up of 16 amino acids. CDR1 is MRHNA and CDR2 is SNTAGT in the germline V gene. V lost 4 bases and J lost 3, with 16 bases in between. The CDR3 sequence: CASSVIRGPNYNEQFF. The CDR3 DNA is TGTGCCAGCAGTGTTATCAGGGGCCCTAACTACAATGAGCAGTTCTTC.

The genes are TRBV18 and TRBJ2-1; D ambiguous. The V gene lost 6 bases and the J gene lost 4 bases, with 13 bases spanning the gap. The CDR3 loop spans 14 amino acids. The V gene's germline CDR1 is KGHSH and CDR2 LQKENI. The CDR3 region has the DNA TGTGCCAGCTCCCTAGAGACCGGGTACAATGAGCAGTTCTTC. This encodes CASSLETGYNEQFF. The full variable domain, completed using reference TRBV18 and TRBJ2-1, is NAGVMQNPRHLVRRRGQEARLRCSPMKGHSHVYWYRQLPEEGLKFMVYLQKENIIDESGMPKERFSAEFPKEGPSILRIQQVVRGDSAAYFCASSLETGYNEQFFGPGTRLTVL.